The 29 T cell receptor beta chains listed next were all sequenced from one sample in a study of follicular helper T cells after annual influenza vaccination. Documented time point: 2014-2015 season, pre-vaccination. The table came from immunoSEQ multiplex PCR; TCRdb's copy has only in-frame clones and leaves some out. This sample has some 13,000 clones, with about 73% found just once. This specimen consisted of CXCR5- memory CD4+ T cells sorted from blood, obtained on the day of influenza vaccination. These TCRs come from an adult who received the influenza vaccine.

This clone showed up just a few times. This chain uses TRBV6-1 with TRBJ1-2, with D unresolved. V was trimmed by 8 bases and J by 4 bases, leaving 14 bases between them. The CDR3 spans 13 residues. The germline V gene has CDR1 MNHNS and CDR2 SASEGT. This CDR3 is CASPGRSFYGYTF. The CDR3 coding sequence is TGTGCCAGCCCGGGCAGAAGTTTCTATGGCTACACCTTC.

The gene calls are TRBV7-9 and TRBJ1-4; no clear D. V was trimmed by 7 bases and J by 4 bases, leaving 4 bases between them. The CDR3 covers 11 residues. The germline CDR1 and CDR2 sequences are SEHNR and FQNEAQ (reference sequence). CDR3: CASTGNEKLFF. The CDR3 DNA is TGTGCCAGCACCGGTAATGAAAAACTGTTTTTT. Combining the CDR3 with reference TRBV7-9 and TRBJ1-4 gives the whole variable domain DTGVSQNPRHKITKRGQNVTFRCDPISEHNRLYWYRQTLGQGPEFLTYFQNEAQLEKSRLLSDRFSAERPKGSFSTLEIQRTEQGDSAMYLCASTGNEKLFFGSGTQLSVL.

The chain joins TRBV2 to TRBJ1-6; 8 bases match TRBD1. CDR1 and CDR2 from the germline V gene are SNHLY and FYNNEI. CDR3 size: 14 residues. Germline trimming cut 6 bases from V and 7 bases from J; bases unmatched to any gene: 5. The CDR3 coding sequence is TGTGCCAGCAGCGCCGGGACAGGAAATTCACCCCTCCACTTT. It encodes CASSAGTGNSPLHF.

This chain uses TRBV1 with TRBJ2-1; the D call of TRBD2 is as the table states it, not checked on the DNA. TRBV1 is a recognized pseudogene. The CDR3 covers 18 residues. The CDR3 DNA sequence: TGCACCAGCAGCCACCAGAAAACGCTAGCGGGGCACCCCAATGAGCAGTTCTTC. Its translation: CTSSHQKTLAGHPNEQFF.

The V call is TRBV7-9, the J call TRBJ2-7, with 9 bases fitting TRBD1. Germline CDR1 SEHNR, CDR2 FQNEAQ (reference sequence). The V gene end was trimmed by 5 bases and the J gene end by 1 base; junction bases not matched to a gene: 6. The CDR3 is 15 residues long. The CDR3 DNA sequence: TGTGCCAGCAGCCTTGGACAGGGGATTTCCTACGAGCAGTACTTC. It is translated as CASSLGQGISYEQYF.

This clone was seen once. This chain connects TRBV7-2 to TRBJ2-5; D gene unclear. V lost 8 bases to trimming and J lost 5 bases, with 12 bases between them. The CDR3 spans 12 residues. Per germline, CDR1 SGHTA and CDR2 FQGNSA. The CDR3 loop is CASSAGGETQYF. The CDR3, as DNA: TGTGCCAGCTCCGCCGGTGGGGAGACCCAGTACTTC.

The chain links TRBV19 to TRBJ2-7; 7 positions match TRBD1. The CDR3 sequence is 14 residues long. Germline V CDR1 and CDR2: LNHDA, SQIVND (reference sequence). V lost 10 bases, J lost 2 bases, and 11 bases stayed unmatched. In DNA, the CDR3 is TGTGCCACCTCGGGGACGGGACAGACCTACGAGCAGTACTTC. Translated, it gives CATSGTGQTYEQYF. Based on the CDR3 plus reference TRBV19 and TRBJ2-7, the full variable domain is DGGITQSPKYLFRKEGQNVTLSCEQNLNHDAMYWYRQDPGQGLRLIYYSQIVNDFQKGDIAEGYSVSREKKESFPLTVTSAQKNPTAFYLCATSGTGQTYEQYFGPGTRLTVT.

The gene calls are TRBV6-6 and TRBJ1-1; no reliable D call. Germline loops: CDR1 MNHNY, CDR2 SVGAGI (reference sequence). V was cut by 5 bases and J by 0 bases, with 7 bases left in between. This CDR3 region has 13 residues. In nucleotides, the CDR3 is TGTGCCAGCAGTGACGGATTGAACACTGAAGCTTTCTTT. Its translation is CASSDGLNTEAFF.

This clone was counted once. The chain carries TRBV6-5 and TRBJ2-4; 7 bases line up with TRBD2. Germline assignment: CDR1 MNHEY and CDR2 SVGAGI. This CDR3 has 15 amino acids. V lost 6 bases and J lost 0; bases outside the gene matches: 5. Written as DNA, the CDR3 is TGTGCCAGCAGGCCTGGGGGGGGAGCCAAAAACATTCAGTACTTC. Residues: CASRPGGGAKNIQYF.

In this sample, this clone turned up a few times. This CDR3 is missing its conserved last phenylalanine or tryptophan, likely due to a read error. The DNA is left out, because the CDR3 cannot be placed on it with certainty; the CDR3 is given as TCRdb lists it. The chain couples TRBV2 to TRBJ1-6; the table names TRBD1, a call not compared with the DNA. The CDR3 is 12 residues long, counting both termini. Per germline, CDR1 SNHLY and CDR2 FYNNEI. The CDR3 reads CASSPILTRASL.

This clone was picked up one time. J is TRBJ2-7 and V is TRBV6-5, with a weak D call TRBD1 (5 bases). Trimming stripped 4 bases from V and 2 bases from J, with 15 bases between. CDR3 length equals 15 residues. Germline CDR1 is MNHEY and CDR2 is SVGAGI. The chain's CDR3 is CASSSAAGITYEQYF. The CDR3, as DNA: TGTGCCAGCAGTTCCGCCGCAGGGATCACCTACGAGCAGTACTTC.

The chain joins TRBV10-3 to TRBJ1-2, with D maybe TRBD1 (5 bases). The CDR3 is made up of 13 amino acids. Germline V CDR1 and CDR2: ENHRY, SYGVKD. Trimming pared 4 bases from V and 5 bases from J, leaving 11 bases between. This chain's CDR3 is CAISALQEYGYTF. CDR3 coding DNA: TGTGCCATCAGTGCCTTACAGGAGTATGGCTACACCTTC.

The chain recombines TRBV5-1 with TRBJ2-7, with 7 nucleotides matching TRBD1. In germline, CDR1 is SGHRS, CDR2 YFSETQ. The CDR3 covers 13 residues. J lost 4 bases, V lost 4 bases, and 5 bases had no gene match. CDR3 residues: CASSRQGDYEQYF. DNA for the CDR3: TGCGCCAGCAGCCGACAGGGAGATTACGAGCAGTACTTC.

This clone has just a few counts. Sequence at one end of the junction differs from germline and may be a read error. The chain links TRBV11-3 to TRBJ2-7; 7 bases are shared with TRBD1. CDR3 length: 11 residues. Looked up from germline, CDR1 is SGHNT and CDR2 is YENEEA. CDR3 region: CASSSLWDSHF. CDR3 sequence (DNA): TGTGCCAGCAGCTCTTTGTGGGACAGCCACTTC.

The rearrangement joins TRBV27 to TRBJ1-1; a weak D match, TRBD1 (5 bases). V dropped 7 bases and J dropped 5 bases, with 17 bases sitting between them. CDR1 MNHEY and CDR2 SMNVEV come from the germline V gene (reference sequence). The CDR3 spans 14 residues. The CDR3 region is CASTLRRGGTEAFF. In nucleotides, the CDR3 is TGTGCCAGCACCTTGAGGAGGGGAGGTACTGAAGCTTTCTTT.

The V gene is TRBV7-3, the J gene TRBJ2-3, with unresolved D. Germline loops: CDR1 SGHTA, CDR2 FQGTGA. Between the trimmed V and J ends, which lost 5 bases and 1 base, there was a span of 16 bases. This CDR3 contains 16 residues. The CDR3 here is CASSISNLAGTDTQYF. The CDR3 DNA follows: TGTGCCAGCAGCATATCTAATCTCGCTGGCACAGATACGCAGTATTTT.

This clone was seen a handful of times. The rearrangement joins TRBV5-1 to TRBJ2-7; 7 positions match TRBD2. Germline V lookup: CDR1 SGHRS, CDR2 YFSETQ. The CDR3 consists of 14 residues. The J segment lost 2 bases and the V segment lost 5 bases, leaving 7 bases of the junction unmatched. CDR3 loop: CASRVMAGAYEQYF. The DNA of the CDR3 is TGCGCCAGCAGAGTAATGGCGGGGGCCTACGAGCAGTACTTC.

The chain joins TRBV7-2 to TRBJ2-3, with D tentatively TRBD2 (5 bases). V lost 3 bases, J lost 3 bases, and 13 bases lay in between. The CDR3 loop spans 15 amino acids. Per germline, CDR1 SGHTA and CDR2 FQGNSA. CDR3: CASSFKLVGTDTQYF. CDR3 nucleotides: TGTGCCAGCAGCTTTAAACTAGTTGGGACAGATACGCAGTATTTT.

This chain uses TRBV7-8 with TRBJ1-1; no firm D call. The V gene's germline CDR1 is SGHVS and CDR2 FQNEAQ. Trimming shortened V by 5 bases and J by 1 base, and 17 bases separated the two germline ends. This CDR3 contains 16 residues. The CDR3: CASSPLGKGRNTEAFF. The CDR3 nucleotides are TGTGCCAGCAGCCCGCTTGGGAAGGGTCGGAACACTGAAGCTTTCTTT.

V gene TRBV7-2 combines with J gene TRBJ1-2, with 10 bases identical to TRBD1. The V and J ends lost 4 bases and 6 bases, in that order; junction bases with no gene match: 8. The germline gives CDR1 SGHTA, CDR2 FQGNSA. The length of the CDR3 is 15 residues. The CDR3 region is CASSSRQGALDGYTF. In DNA form, the CDR3 reads TGTGCCAGCAGCTCGAGACAGGGGGCTCTGGATGGCTACACCTTC.

The CDR3 here is CASSFLAGHQETQYF. CDR3 nucleotides: TGTGCCAGCAGCTTTCTAGCGGGGCACCAAGAGACCCAGTACTTC. V and J are TRBV11-1 and TRBJ2-5; the match to TRBD2 covers 9 bases. In germline, CDR1 is SGHAT, CDR2 FQDESV (reference sequence). The CDR3 contains 15 residues. With 3 bases clipped from V and 0 bases from J, the junction kept 2 bases outside the gene matches.

The rearrangement joins TRBV9 to TRBJ1-6; D is undetermined. CDR1 is SGDLS, CDR2 YYNGEE, per germline. The V gene lost 5 bases and the J gene lost 7 bases, with 13 bases spanning the gap. The CDR3 sequence is 14 residues long. The CDR3 DNA follows: TGTGCCAGCAGTGGAGCCGTGAGGAATTCACCCCTCCACTTT. Translating it yields CASSGAVRNSPLHF.

This clone was detected a few times. V is TRBV27 and J is TRBJ2-4; D perhaps matches TRBD1 (5 bases). This CDR3 is 13 amino acids long. Looked up from germline, CDR1 is MNHEY and CDR2 is SMNVEV (reference sequence). Trimming left V 6 bases short and J 3 bases short, with 9 bases between. The CDR3 DNA sequence: TGTGCCAGCAGGGACACCAGCAAAAACATTCAGTACTTC. It translates to CASRDTSKNIQYF.

The chain joins TRBV6-6 to TRBJ1-3; maybe TRBD1 (5 bases). V was pared by 6 bases and J by 4 bases, with 13 bases between. CDR1 and CDR2 (germline): MNHNY, SVGAGI (reference sequence). CDR3 length equals 14 residues. CDR3 nucleotides: TGTGCCAGCAGAAAAGGGGACTCCGGAAACACCATATATTTT. It translates to CASRKGDSGNTIYF.

This clone was seen a single time. The rearrangement links TRBV5-6 to TRBJ1-1; D ambiguous. The length of the CDR3 is 13 residues. Germline CDR1 SGHDT, CDR2 YYEEEE. Deletions cut 3 bases from V and 4 bases from J, with 10 bases between. CDR3 DNA sequence: TGTGCCAGCAGCTGGCACAGCCCCACTGAAGCTTTCTTT. It yields the protein CASSWHSPTEAFF.

This clone was counted a single time. The rearrangement uses TRBV19 and TRBJ2-2; tentative D call: TRBD1 (6 bases). Deletions cut 7 bases from V and 2 bases from J, with 14 bases between. The CDR3 length is 15 residues. The germline V gene has CDR1 LNHDA and CDR2 SQIVND (reference sequence). The CDR3 here is CASMQTGVNTGELFF. CDR3 nucleotide sequence: TGTGCCAGTATGCAGACAGGTGTAAACACCGGGGAGCTGTTTTTT.

This rearrangement joins TRBV6-6 to TRBJ1-1; D unclear. The CDR3 spans 15 residues. The germline CDR1 and CDR2 sequences are MNHNY and SVGAGI (reference sequence). Trimming cost V 4 bases and J 8 bases, with 20 bases left between them. CDR3 sequence: CASSSHLGSSREAFF. CDR3 coding DNA: TGTGCCAGCAGTTCCCACCTGGGCTCATCAAGGGAAGCTTTCTTT.

A few counts support this clone. The chain combines TRBV5-1 with TRBJ1-5, with a tentative D call TRBD1 (5 bases). Trimming removed 1 base at V and 1 base at J, with 9 bases between. Germline CDR1 is SGHRS and CDR2 is YFSETQ. The CDR3 runs 15 residues. The CDR3 DNA reads as TGCGCCAGCAGCTTGACTGGGGGGAGCAATCAGCCCCAGCATTTT. The encoded protein is CASSLTGGSNQPQHF.

This clone was counted a single time. The rearrangement links TRBV9 to TRBJ1-4; 8 bases match TRBD1. Looked up from germline, CDR1 is SGDLS and CDR2 is YYNGEE. This CDR3 spans 16 amino acids. Germline trimming cut 4 bases from V and 6 bases from J; bases unmatched to any gene: 11. CDR3: CASSQSRGQEYEKLFF. The DNA for the CDR3 is TGTGCCAGCAGCCAAAGTCGGGGACAGGAATATGAAAAACTGTTTTTT.